A selection of T cell receptor beta chains follows, all from one sample in a study of memory CD8 T cells in hepatitis C reinfection. Measured with immunoSEQ multiplex PCR; TCRdb has only the in-frame clones, and not every one. The sample holds fewer than 50,000 clones, approximately 90% seen once. The sample comprised naive CD8+ T cells sorted from blood. These receptors were collected from a man aged 18 to 29 with hepatitis C virus infection. The CDR3 runs from the conserved cysteine through the conserved F or W. The D gene is left open where the match is weak.

V gene	D gene	J gene	CDR3 protein
TRBV4-1	NA	TRBJ2-3	CASSQGPGGTDTQYF
TRBV6-5	NA	TRBJ1-2	CASSDGVRSYGYTF
TRBV14	NA	TRBJ2-7	CASSRLGFYEQYF
TRBV5-4	TRBD2	TRBJ2-3	CASSSSSGEGMDTQYF
TRBV10-2	NA	TRBJ2-1	CASEGVSNEQFF
TRBV7-8	NA	TRBJ2-5	CASSTDSLETQYF
TRBV7-9	TRBD2	TRBJ2-1	CASSPQPGGGGDEQFF
TRBV7-9	TRBD2	TRBJ2-5	CASSPRTSGRVGETQYF
TRBV9	NA	TRBJ1-6	CASSVTEGSPLHF
TRBV27	NA	TRBJ2-1	CASSFTGNEQFF
TRBV30	NA	TRBJ1-5	CAWSTGSGQPQHF
TRBV27	TRBD1	TRBJ2-1	CASSWTGYNEQFF